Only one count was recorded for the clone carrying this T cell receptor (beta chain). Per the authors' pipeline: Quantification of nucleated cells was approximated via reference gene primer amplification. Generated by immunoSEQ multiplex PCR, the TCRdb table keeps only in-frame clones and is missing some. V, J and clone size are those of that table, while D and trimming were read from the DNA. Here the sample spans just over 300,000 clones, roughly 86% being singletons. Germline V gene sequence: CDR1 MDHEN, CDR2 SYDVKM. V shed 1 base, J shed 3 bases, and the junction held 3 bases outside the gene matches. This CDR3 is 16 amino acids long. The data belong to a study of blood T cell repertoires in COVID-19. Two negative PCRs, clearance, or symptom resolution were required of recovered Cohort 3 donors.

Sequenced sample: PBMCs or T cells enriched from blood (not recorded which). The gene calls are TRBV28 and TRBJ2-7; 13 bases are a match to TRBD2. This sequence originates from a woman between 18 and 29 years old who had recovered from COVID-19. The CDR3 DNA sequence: TGTGCCAGCAGTTTATCGGGACTAGCGGGGTACTACGAGCAGTACTTC. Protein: CASSLSGLAGYYEQYF. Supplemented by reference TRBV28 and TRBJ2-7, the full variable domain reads DVKVTQSSRYLVKRTGEKVFLECVQDMDHENMFWYRQDPGLGLRLIYFSYDVKMKEKGDIPEGYSVSREKKERFSLILESASTNQTSMYLCASSLSGLAGYYEQYFGPGTRLTVT.